This T cell receptor (beta chain) was identified during a study of patients and donors after allogeneic stem cell transplantation. This clonotype occurred a few times. V lost 8 bases, J lost 0 bases, and 11 bases lay in between. The germline V gene has CDR1 MNHNS and CDR2 SASEGT. The length of the CDR3 is 14 residues. TCRdb reanalysed the RT-PCR reads using MiXCR and keeps one entry per CDR3 protein. The sample consists of hundreds of thousands of distinct CDR3 sequences, 15% to 20% of them appearing once. This receptor was identified in a human donor who was either an allogeneic HSCT recipient or a stem cell or donor lymphocyte infusion donor (not recorded which). It is not recorded whose cells these are; they may come from a transplant donor. The rearrangement links TRBV6-1 to TRBJ1-5; D unclear. Sequences were obtained from blood, either unsorted or a sorted T cell fraction (not recorded which). CDR3 sequence reads: CASGISYSNQPQHF. The CDR3 nucleotides are TGTGCCAGCGGGATATCTTATAGCAATCAGCCCCAGCATTTT.